The 5 T cell receptor beta chains below all came from one sample that was sequenced in a study of blood T cell repertoires in COVID-19. The protocol was immunoSEQ multiplex PCR, while the TCRdb copy is restricted to in-frame clones and leaves out a portion. The sample has some 210,000 clones, about 91% seen once. Specimen: peripheral blood. All receptors derive from a man under 40 with acute or convalescent COVID-19.

The rearrangement links TRBV28 to TRBJ1-6, with TRBD1 matching over 10 bases. The CDR3 contains 17 residues. Germline V gives CDR1 MDHEN, CDR2 SYDVKM. J was trimmed by 7 bases and V by 3 bases; bases with no gene match: 9. The CDR3 coding sequence is TGTGCCAGCAGTTTGGACTTCGGACAGGGGGACAATTCACCCCTCCACTTT. Translation gives CASSLDFGQGDNSPLHF.

The V call is TRBV30, the J call TRBJ1-5, with D possibly being TRBD1 (6 bases). There are 14 residues in the CDR3. Trimming cost V 8 bases and J 4 bases, with 18 bases left between them. The V gene's germline CDR1 is GTSNPN and CDR2 SVGIG (reference sequence). CDR3 sequence (DNA): TGTGCCCTTGGACGGGGGGGCGCGAATCAGCCCCAGCATTTT. This translates into CALGRGGANQPQHF.

J is TRBJ2-2 and V is TRBV28; TRBD2 matches 12 bases. Germline V lookup: CDR1 MDHEN, CDR2 SYDVKM. CDR3 length equals 16 residues. V shed 7 bases and J 6 bases; nucleotides not matched to a gene: 9. The DNA of the CDR3 is TGTGCCAGCAATAATCCTAGCGGGAGGGCCGCCGGGGAGCTGTTTTTT. Its protein is CASNNPSGRAAGELFF. The entire variable domain, with the rest obtained from reference TRBV28 and TRBJ2-2, is as follows: DVKVTQSSRYLVKRTGEKVFLECVQDMDHENMFWYRQDPGLGLRLIYFSYDVKMKEKGDIPEGYSVSREKKERFSLILESASTNQTSMYLCASNNPSGRAAGELFFGEGSRLTVL.

The V and J genes are TRBV6-5 and TRBJ1-6; D unresolved. The V gene's germline CDR1 is MNHEY and CDR2 SVGAGI. Trimming shortened V by 6 bases and J by 6 bases, and 15 bases separated the two germline ends. This CDR3 has 15 residues. CDR3 sequence (DNA): TGTGCCAGCAGGGAGGGAGATTTCCCTAATTCACCCCTCCACTTT. This translates into CASREGDFPNSPLHF.

This rearrangement joins TRBV2 to TRBJ1-2; TRBD1 might be the D (5 bases). The CDR3 consists of 13 residues. CDR1 is SNHLY, CDR2 FYNNEI, per germline. Trimming shortened V by 6 bases and J by 7 bases, and 15 bases separated the two germline ends. CDR3 nucleotides: TGTGCCAGCAGCTCGACAGAAGTGGGTGGCTACACCTTC. Protein sequence: CASSSTEVGGYTF.